The text below deals with one T cell receptor (beta chain). CDR3 and TCR beta VDJ profiling relied on genomic DNA as the template. TCRdb processed the reads anew with MiXCR; each CDR3 protein has one entry. The top ten clones hold less than 50% of a sample with 200,000 to 300,000 distinct CDR3 sequences, 70% to 85% of them seen once. The data were taken from a study of CD8+CD57+ T cells in acquired aplastic anemia. Sequencing involved patients with CD8+CD57+ cell expansion previously shown by flow cytometry. Trimming shortened V by 1 base and J by 4 bases, and 14 bases separated the two germline ends. This CDR3 is 15 amino acids long. The germline CDR1 and CDR2 sequences are SGHRS and YFSETQ.

V gene TRBV5-1 combines with J gene TRBJ1-1; TRBD1 might be the D (5 bases). The clonotype was recovered from a human donor with aplastic anemia. Sequences were obtained from sorted CD4+, CD8+, or CD8+CD57+ T cells (not recorded which) from PBMCs. In DNA, the CDR3 is TGCGCCAGCAGCTTGCAAGTAACAAGGGGCACTGAAGCTTTCTTT. Protein sequence: CASSLQVTRGTEAFF.